This T cell receptor beta chain was identified during a study of cytomegalovirus exposure and HLA in healthy donors. PCR amplification relied on 60 Vbeta primers (plus 13 Jbeta primers). The table came from immunoSEQ multiplex PCR; TCRdb's copy has only in-frame clones and leaves some out. The sample lists 150,000 to 200,000 clones, around four fifths seen once, with 0.96% in the top ten. CDR3 length equals 13 residues. The germline V and J ends were trimmed by 1 base and 2 bases, with 6 bases remaining between them. CDR1 and CDR2 from the germline V gene are PRHDT and FYEKMQ (reference sequence). This receptor was taken from a girl aged 2 to 10 in good health and CMV-seropositive. Sample: PBMCs. The chain has TRBV13 and TRBJ2-7; a possible D gene is TRBD1 (5 bases). The CDR3 region is CASSLARAYEQYF. Written as DNA, the CDR3 is TGTGCCAGCAGCTTAGCCAGGGCCTACGAGCAGTACTTC.